This T cell receptor (beta chain) is from a study of blood T cell repertoires in COVID-19. Study-level background: Samples came from the United States, Italy and Spain, spanning acute and convalescent COVID-19.

The sample holds one count of this clone. Sequencing was performed with immunoSEQ multiplex PCR; in TCRdb, only in-frame clones are kept and a portion is missing. In the table there are over 130,000 clones, about 81% of which are singletons. Material for sequencing was peripheral blood. This sequence was found in an elderly woman with acute or convalescent COVID-19.

The DNA for the CDR3 is TGTGCCAGCAGCCGTCTCGACGAGCAGTACTTC. Translating it yields CASSRLDEQYF. The rearrangement joins TRBV7-8 to TRBJ2-7; D is unresolved. Germline V gene data show CDR1 as SGHVS and CDR2 as FQNEAQ. V dropped 5 bases and J dropped 5 bases, with 7 bases sitting between them. The CDR3 loop spans 11 amino acids.